This TCR beta chain derives from a study of blood T cell repertoires in COVID-19. Background on the study: Italy, Spain and the United States were the sources of the convalescent and acute COVID-19 samples. T cells, B-cell-depleted T cells, or PBMCs provided the cDNA or gDNA that served as material.

In the study's own analysis: Researchers report that nucleated cell counts were estimated from reference gene primer amplification. Generated by immunoSEQ multiplex PCR, the TCRdb table keeps only in-frame clones and is missing some. V, J and clone size derive from that table, while D and trimming were established from the DNA sequence. Found here are about 220,000 clones, over 60% of them singletons; the top ten hold more than 7%. The germline V gene encodes CDR1 SGHAT and CDR2 FQNNGV. The CDR3 sequence is 13 residues long. With 4 bases removed from V and 8 bases from J, the gap between germline ends came to 11 bases.

V usage is TRBV11-2 and J usage is TRBJ2-2; D gene unclear. Sequencing was done on a sample of peripheral blood. The clonotype comes from a woman aged 70-85 years with acute or convalescent COVID-19. This CDR3 is CASSSSSVGELFF. CDR3 nucleotide sequence: TGTGCCAGCAGCTCCTCGTCTGTAGGGGAGCTGTTTTTT. Together with reference TRBV11-2 and TRBJ2-2, the CDR3 gives the full variable domain: EAGVAQSPRYKIIEKRQSVAFWCNPISGHATLYWYQQILGQGPKLLIQFQNNGVVDDSQLPKDRFSAERLKGVDSTLKIQPAKLEDSAVYLCASSSSSVGELFFGEGSRLTVL.